This T cell receptor (beta chain) was sequenced in a study of siplizumab effects on memory and regulatory T cells. Sequencing of each sample assayed 75,000 to 100,000 TCR templates. The method was immunoSEQ multiplex PCR; TCRdb's version includes in-frame clones alone and lacks a portion of them. In the table there are approximately 100,000 clones, around 90% of which are singletons. As for this clone: Its antigen is undetermined.

Study results and caveats: Mappable alloreactive CD4+ clones came from Treg cells around three quarters of the time on average with siplizumab, against approximately 25% in controls. Proliferating Tregs in siplizumab cultures were never verified as suppressive. To unstimulated subsets, only a minor fraction of alloreactive clones could be mapped.

This CDR3 spans 15 amino acids. Trimming left V 0 bases short and J 3 bases short, with 12 bases between. Germline values: CDR1 SGHRS, CDR2 YFSETQ. This receptor was identified in a human donor in good health. The sample taken for sequencing was non-Treg CD4+ T cells sorted from blood. The rearrangement links TRBV5-1 to TRBJ1-1; perhaps TRBD1 as D (5 bases). The CDR3 DNA follows: TGCGCCAGCAGCTTGGCCCGGTTAGGGGACACTGAAGCTTTCTTT. It specifies CASSLARLGDTEAFF.